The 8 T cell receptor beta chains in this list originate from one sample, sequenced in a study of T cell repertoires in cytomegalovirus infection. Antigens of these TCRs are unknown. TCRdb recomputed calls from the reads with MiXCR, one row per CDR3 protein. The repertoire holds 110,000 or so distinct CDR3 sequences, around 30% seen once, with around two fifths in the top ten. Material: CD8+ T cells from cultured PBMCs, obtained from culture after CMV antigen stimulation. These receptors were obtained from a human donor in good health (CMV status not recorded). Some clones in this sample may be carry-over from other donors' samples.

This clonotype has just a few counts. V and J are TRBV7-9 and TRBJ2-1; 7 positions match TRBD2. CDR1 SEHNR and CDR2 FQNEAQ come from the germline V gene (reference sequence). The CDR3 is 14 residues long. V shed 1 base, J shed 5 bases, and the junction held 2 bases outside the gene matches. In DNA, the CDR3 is TGTGCCAGCAGCTTAGACGCGGGAGACAATGAGCAGTTCTTC. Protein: CASSLDAGDNEQFF.

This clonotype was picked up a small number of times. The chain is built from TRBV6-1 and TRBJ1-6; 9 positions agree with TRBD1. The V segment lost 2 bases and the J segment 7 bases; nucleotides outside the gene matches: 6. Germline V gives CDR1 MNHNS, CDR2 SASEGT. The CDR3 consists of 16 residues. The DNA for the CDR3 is TGTGCCAGCAGTGAAACAGGGGGCTTAGCGAATTCACCCCTCCACTTT. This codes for CASSETGGLANSPLHF.

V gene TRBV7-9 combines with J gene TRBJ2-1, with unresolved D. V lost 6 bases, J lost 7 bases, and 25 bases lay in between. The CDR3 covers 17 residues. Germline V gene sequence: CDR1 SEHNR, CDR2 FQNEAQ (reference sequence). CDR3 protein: CASSNTVVGQIRNEQFF. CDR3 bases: TGTGCCAGCAGTAACACAGTGGTGGGCCAAATAAGGAATGAGCAGTTCTTC.

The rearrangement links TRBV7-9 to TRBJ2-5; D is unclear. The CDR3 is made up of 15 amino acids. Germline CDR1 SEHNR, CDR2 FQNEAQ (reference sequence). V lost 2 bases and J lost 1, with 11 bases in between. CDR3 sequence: CASSLTPGRQETQYF. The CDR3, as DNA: TGTGCCAGCAGCTTAACGCCAGGACGCCAAGAGACCCAGTACTTC. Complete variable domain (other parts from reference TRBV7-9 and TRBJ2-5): DTGVSQNPRHKITKRGQNVTFRCDPISEHNRLYWYRQTLGQGPEFLTYFQNEAQLEKSRLLSDRFSAERPKGSFSTLEIQRTEQGDSAMYLCASSLTPGRQETQYFGPGTRLLVL.

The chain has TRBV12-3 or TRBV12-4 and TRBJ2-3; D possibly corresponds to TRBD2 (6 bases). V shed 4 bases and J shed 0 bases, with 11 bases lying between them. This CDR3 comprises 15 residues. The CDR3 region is CASSWSGFSTDTQYF. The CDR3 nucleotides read TGTGCCAGCAGTTGGAGCGGGTTCAGCACAGATACGCAGTATTTT.

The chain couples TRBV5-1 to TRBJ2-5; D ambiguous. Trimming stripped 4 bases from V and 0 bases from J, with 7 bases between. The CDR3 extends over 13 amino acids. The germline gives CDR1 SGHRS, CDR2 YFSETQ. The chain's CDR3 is CASSTGHQETQYF. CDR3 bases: TGCGCCAGCAGCACCGGACACCAAGAGACCCAGTACTTC.

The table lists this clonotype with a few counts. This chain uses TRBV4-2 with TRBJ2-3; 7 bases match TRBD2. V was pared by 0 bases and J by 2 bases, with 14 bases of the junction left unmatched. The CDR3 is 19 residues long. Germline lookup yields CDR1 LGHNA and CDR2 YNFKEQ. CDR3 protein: CASSQDLWTGTTLTDTQYF. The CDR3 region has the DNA TGTGCCAGCAGCCAAGATTTGTGGACCGGGACTACCCTCACAGATACGCAGTATTTT.

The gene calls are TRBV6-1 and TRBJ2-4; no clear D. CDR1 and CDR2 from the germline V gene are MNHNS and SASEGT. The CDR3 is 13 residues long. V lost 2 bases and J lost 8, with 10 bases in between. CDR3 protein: CASSEFRFDIQYF. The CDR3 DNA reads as TGTGCCAGCAGTGAATTTAGGTTCGACATTCAGTACTTC.